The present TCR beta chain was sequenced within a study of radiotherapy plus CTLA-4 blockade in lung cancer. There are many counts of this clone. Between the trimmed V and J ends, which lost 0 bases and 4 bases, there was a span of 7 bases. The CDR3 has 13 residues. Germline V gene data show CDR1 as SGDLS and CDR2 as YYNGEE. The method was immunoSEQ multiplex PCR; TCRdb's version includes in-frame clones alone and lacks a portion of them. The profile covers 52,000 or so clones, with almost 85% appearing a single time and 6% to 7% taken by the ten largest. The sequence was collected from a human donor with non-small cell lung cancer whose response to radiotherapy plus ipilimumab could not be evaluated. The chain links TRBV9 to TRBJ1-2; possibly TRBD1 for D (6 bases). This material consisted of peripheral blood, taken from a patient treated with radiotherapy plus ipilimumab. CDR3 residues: CASSVGRGYGYTF. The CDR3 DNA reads TGTGCCAGCAGCGTAGGCAGGGGCTATGGCTACACCTTC.